The 32 T cell receptor beta chains listed next were all sequenced from one sample in a study of neurological immune-mediated disorders. TCRdb re-called the 5' RACE reads through MiXCR, storing one row per CDR3 protein. Seen here are over 35,000 distinct CDR3 sequences, 12% observed once, and the top ten hold around 1.3%. Sequencing input: PBMCs. Source of these receptors: a female donor in good health.

This clonotype was picked up many times. The chain couples TRBV7-3 to TRBJ1-1; D call uncertain. CDR3 size: 19 residues. V gave up 4 bases and J gave up 5 bases, with 29 bases separating them. Germline V lookup: CDR1 SGHTA, CDR2 FQGTGA. In DNA, the CDR3 is TGTGCCAGCAGCTCCTACCCACGAGGGCCCGGAAACAATTGGACTGAAGCTTTCTTT. This gives the protein CASSSYPRGPGNNWTEAFF. The entire variable domain, with the rest obtained from reference TRBV7-3 and TRBJ1-1, is as follows: GAGVSQTPSNKVTEKGKYVELRCDPISGHTALYWYRQSLGQGPEFLIYFQGTGAADDSGLPNDRFFAVRPEGSVSTLKIQRTERGDSAVYLCASSSYPRGPGNNWTEAFFGQGTRLTVV.

At least ten counts were recorded for this clonotype. The rearrangement uses TRBV29-1 and TRBJ2-1, with 14 bases lining up with TRBD2. This CDR3 is 15 amino acids long. V shed 6 bases, J shed 9 bases, and the junction held 10 bases outside the gene matches. The germline gives CDR1 SQVTM, CDR2 ANQGSEA. The CDR3 region has the DNA TGCAGCGTCAGACTAGCGGGGGGGTATTTCGGTGAGCAGTTCTTC. This gives the protein CSVRLAGGYFGEQFF.

In its sample, this clonotype was seen many times. CDR3 DNA sequence: TGTGCCAGCAGCCAAATGGGCGGCGGCTCTGGGGCCAACGTCCTGACTTTC. Its translation: CASSQMGGGSGANVLTF. The chain recombines TRBV3-1 with TRBJ2-6, with D unresolved. The CDR3 runs to 17 residues. CDR1 LGHDT and CDR2 YNNKEL come from the germline V gene (reference sequence). Trimming took 2 bases from V and 0 from J, leaving 11 bases between them.

This clonotype was counted at least ten times. This chain connects TRBV27 to TRBJ1-6, with D uncertain. The V end lost 4 bases, the J end lost 6 bases, and 13 bases lay between the germline ends. The CDR3 runs to 15 residues. CDR1 is MNHEY, CDR2 SMNVEV, per germline (reference sequence). As DNA, the CDR3 is TGTGCCAGCAGTTCCGATTTCGGGATTAATTCACCCCTCCACTTT. Encoded protein: CASSSDFGINSPLHF.

This clonotype was seen at least ten times. The chain joins TRBV5-1 to TRBJ2-7; maybe TRBD2 (5 bases). CDR1 is SGHRS and CDR2 is YFSETQ in the germline V gene. V lost 5 bases and J 0 bases, leaving 9 bases between the germline ends. The CDR3 is 13 residues long. The CDR3 nucleotides read TGCGCCAGCAGTTCCGGGAACTCCTACGAGCAGTACTTC. This translates into CASSSGNSYEQYF.

This clonotype is labeled medium-sized. The J gene is TRBJ1-1, the V gene TRBV12-3 or TRBV12-4; D is possibly TRBD1 (5 bases). V lost 2 bases and J lost 12, with 16 bases in between. The CDR3 consists of 13 residues. The CDR3 is CASSLSAGRTTFF. For the CDR3, the DNA is TGTGCCAGCAGTTTAAGCGCAGGTCGGACAACTTTCTTT.

Ten or more counts support this clonotype. J is TRBJ2-4 and V is TRBV5-1, with TRBD1 as a possible D gene (6 bases). Germline V gene lookup returns CDR1 SGHRS and CDR2 YFSETQ. V shed 0 bases and J shed 8 bases, with 12 bases lying between them. This CDR3 is 14 amino acids long. The CDR3 sequence is CASSLGRGGYIQYF. DNA of the CDR3: TGCGCCAGCAGCTTGGGCAGGGGCGGATACATTCAGTACTTC.

This clonotype was detected only a few times. This chain links TRBV5-1 with TRBJ2-7; D possibly corresponds to TRBD2 (6 bases). The germline CDR1 and CDR2 sequences are SGHRS and YFSETQ. V was trimmed by 0 bases and J by 4 bases, leaving 14 bases between them. This CDR3 region has 15 residues. The chain's CDR3 is CASSLALAPTYEQYF. The CDR3 coding sequence is TGCGCCAGCAGCTTGGCTCTAGCGCCAACGTACGAGCAGTACTTC.

The table lists this clonotype with many counts. DNA for the CDR3: TGTGCCAGCAGCTTGGATGTAGGGTCGGTCATTCAGTACTTC. As protein: CASSLDVGSVIQYF. The chain has TRBV5-6 and TRBJ2-4, with D unresolved. Germline CDR1 SGHDT, CDR2 YYEEEE. The CDR3 covers 14 residues. Trimming left V 0 bases short and J 9 bases short, with 13 bases between.

This clonotype has at least ten counts. V usage is TRBV18 and J usage is TRBJ1-2, with TRBD1 identical over 7 bases. CDR1 and CDR2 from the germline V gene are KGHSH and LQKENI. The CDR3 totals 16 residues. J lost 1 base, V lost 3 bases, and 8 bases had no gene match. CDR3: CASSPSRDRNNYGYTF. In DNA, the CDR3 is TGTGCCAGCTCACCTAGCCGGGACAGAAATAACTATGGCTACACCTTC.

The chain combines TRBV5-5 with TRBJ2-5; D gene ambiguous. The germline V gene has CDR1 SGHKS and CDR2 YYEKEE (reference sequence). The CDR3 length is 12 residues. The V and J ends lost 4 bases and 4 bases respectively, with 8 bases between them. CDR3 sequence reads: CASSPARETQYF. The CDR3 DNA is TGTGCCAGCAGCCCGGCACGAGAGACCCAGTACTTC.

This clonotype was seen ten or more times. V usage is TRBV20-1 and J usage is TRBJ2-7; 8 bases map to TRBD1. The V segment lost 3 bases and the J segment 2 bases; nucleotides outside the gene matches: 6. Germline CDR1 is DFQATT and CDR2 is SNEGSKA (reference sequence). CDR3 length: 14 residues. CDR3: CSARHSQGAYEQYF. The CDR3 DNA is TGCAGTGCTAGGCATTCACAGGGGGCCTACGAGCAGTACTTC.

This clonotype has a count of ten or more. This chain uses TRBV5-5 with TRBJ2-2; 13 positions agree with TRBD2. V gave up 5 bases and J gave up 7 bases; unmatched junction bases: 8. The germline gives CDR1 SGHKS, CDR2 YYEKEE (reference sequence). The CDR3 spans 16 residues. CDR3 nucleotide sequence: TGTGCCAGCAGATACGGACTAGCGGGAGAGGTCGGGGAGCTGTTTTTT. It specifies CASRYGLAGEVGELFF. Full variable domain (rest looked up from reference TRBV5-5 and TRBJ2-2): DAGVTQSPTHLIKTRGQQVTLRCSPISGHKSVSWYQQVLGQGPQFIFQYYEKEERGRGNFPDRFSARQFPNYSSELNVNALLLGDSALYLCASRYGLAGEVGELFFGEGSRLTVL.

This clonotype was detected many times. As DNA, the CDR3 is TGTGCCAGCGGGGTAGCTGGGCTAGGGGGGGATGAGCAGTTCTTC. As protein: CASGVAGLGGDEQFF. V gene TRBV11-2 combines with J gene TRBJ2-1, with D maybe TRBD2 (7 bases). V was cut by 8 bases and J by 8 bases, with 22 bases left in between. From germline, CDR1 is SGHAT and CDR2 FQNNGV. The CDR3 consists of 15 residues.

The V and J genes are TRBV20-1 and TRBJ2-7, with D maybe TRBD1 (6 bases). The CDR3 runs 14 residues. CDR1 DFQATT and CDR2 SNEGSKA come from the germline V gene (reference sequence). Between the trimmed V and J ends, which lost 2 bases and 3 bases, there was a span of 14 bases. The CDR3: CSARPRTAYYEQYF. CDR3 bases: TGCAGTGCTAGACCTCGGACAGCCTACTACGAGCAGTACTTC.

This clonotype was observed many times. V usage is TRBV20-1 and J usage is TRBJ2-3; 10 bases line up with TRBD1. Trimming took 5 bases from V and 3 from J; bases not matched to a gene: 5. Germline CDR1 DFQATT, CDR2 SNEGSKA (reference sequence). This CDR3 is 14 amino acids long. CDR3 region: CSAGGTGVTDTQYF. CDR3 DNA: TGCAGTGCTGGAGGGACAGGGGTGACAGATACGCAGTATTTT.

This clonotype was recorded at least ten times. The chain links TRBV12-3 or TRBV12-4 to TRBJ2-3; a weak D match, TRBD1 (6 bases). Trimming left V 6 bases short and J 0 bases short, with 10 bases between. This CDR3 is 14 amino acids long. The CDR3 coding sequence is TGTGCCAGCAGACAGGGAACTAGCACAGATACGCAGTATTTT. It is translated as CASRQGTSTDTQYF.

Ten or more counts support this clonotype. The chain recombines TRBV6-6 with TRBJ1-3; maybe TRBD1 (5 bases). Germline assignment: CDR1 MNHNY and CDR2 SVGAGI (reference sequence). The CDR3 totals 12 residues. Trimming removed 4 bases at V and 7 bases at J, with 8 bases between. This CDR3 reads CASSSKGNTIYF. In nucleotides, the CDR3 is TGTGCCAGCAGTTCGAAGGGGAACACCATATATTTT.

The V and J genes are TRBV3-1 and TRBJ2-7; D might be TRBD2 (5 bases). Germline lookup yields CDR1 LGHDT and CDR2 YNNKEL (reference sequence). The CDR3 is made up of 14 amino acids. The germline V and J ends were trimmed by 8 bases and 7 bases, with 21 bases remaining between them. The CDR3 nucleotides are TGTGCCAGCGGCCCAGCTCGAGGGCTCGGGGAGCAGTACTTC. It yields the protein CASGPARGLGEQYF.

This clonotype was recorded many times. The rearrangement uses TRBV29-1 and TRBJ1-2; D might be TRBD1 (6 bases). The CDR3 has 11 amino acids. Germline CDR1 reads SQVTM; CDR2 reads ANQGSEA. Trimming cost V 6 bases and J 8 bases, with 13 bases left between them. The CDR3 is CSVGPTGGYTF. Written as DNA, the CDR3 is TGCAGCGTCGGGCCTACAGGGGGCTACACCTTC. The full variable domain, its missing parts supplied by reference TRBV29-1 and TRBJ1-2, is SAVISQKPSRDICQRGTSLTIQCQVDSQVTMMFWYRQQPGQSLTLIATANQGSEATYESGFVIDKFPISRPNLTFSTLTVSNMSPEDSSIYLCSVGPTGGYTFGSGTRLTVV.

This clonotype was observed many times. The J gene is TRBJ1-2, the V gene TRBV5-1; 8 bases line up with TRBD1. The CDR3 covers 15 residues. Germline CDR1 SGHRS, CDR2 YFSETQ. V trimming: 3 bases; J trimming: 8 bases; junction bases outside the gene matches: 12. This CDR3 reads CASSSHAQGARGYTF. The DNA for the CDR3 is TGCGCCAGCAGCTCCCACGCGCAGGGGGCTCGGGGCTACACCTTC.

V and J are TRBV10-3 and TRBJ1-6; D possibly corresponds to TRBD1 (5 bases). CDR3 size: 14 residues. CDR1 is ENHRY and CDR2 is SYGVKD in the germline V gene. CDR3 nucleotides: TGTGCTGCGGGACCTACACCTGATAATTCACCCCTCCACTTT. It is translated as CAAGPTPDNSPLHF.

This clonotype has at least ten counts. The genes are TRBV5-1 and TRBJ2-4; either TRBD1 or TRBD2 may supply D (5 bases each). Trimming took 7 bases from V and 8 from J, leaving 22 bases between them. This CDR3 region has 15 residues. Germline V gives CDR1 SGHRS, CDR2 YFSETQ. The DNA for the CDR3 is TGCGCCAGCTTCCGGGACCCTCAGCAATCGGACATTCAGTACTTC. As protein: CASFRDPQQSDIQYF. Complete variable domain (other parts from reference TRBV5-1 and TRBJ2-4): KAGVTQTPRYLIKTRGQQVTLSCSPISGHRSVSWYQQTPGQGLQFLFEYFSETQRNKGNFPGRFSGRQFSNSRSEMNVSTLELGDSALYLCASFRDPQQSDIQYFGAGTRLSVL.

This clonotype was found many times. The chain couples TRBV7-9 to TRBJ2-1; TRBD2 aligns across 15 bases. The V and J ends lost 2 bases and 9 bases, in that order; junction bases with no gene match: 11. This CDR3 has 18 amino acids. Germline CDR1 is SEHNR and CDR2 is FQNEAQ (reference sequence). In nucleotides, the CDR3 is TGTGCCAGCAGCTTACCATGGACTAGCGGGAGGGCCGTTGGTGAGCAGTTCTTC. Protein product: CASSLPWTSGRAVGEQFF.

This clonotype showed up many times. J is TRBJ2-3 and V is TRBV7-8; no firm D call. The CDR3 extends over 15 amino acids. Germline V gene data show CDR1 as SGHVS and CDR2 as FQNEAQ. The V end was cut by 8 bases, the J end by 0 bases, with 15 bases between. Here the CDR3 DNA reads TGTGCCAGCGGCAAGCACATCTCTAGCACAGATACGCAGTATTTT. This gives the protein CASGKHISSTDTQYF.

About this clonotype itself: An end of the junction differs from the germline gene, which may be a read error. The genes are TRBV9 and TRBJ2-7; the D gene is possibly TRBD1 (5 bases). Germline assignment: CDR1 SGDLS and CDR2 YYNGEE. The CDR3 covers 15 residues. CDR3 protein: CSSSVRADTTYERYF. In DNA form, the CDR3 reads TGTTCCAGCAGCGTAAGGGCGGACACCACCTACGAGCGGTACTTC.

In the case of this clonotype: A junction end diverges from the germline sequence, so it may reflect a read error. V usage is TRBV25-1 and J usage is TRBJ2-3; 10 nucleotides align to TRBD2. Germline V lookup: CDR1 MGHDK, CDR2 SYGVNS. This CDR3 has 17 residues. DNA for the CDR3: TGTGCCATCAGTGAAGGTACTAGCGGGGACCGCACAGATACGCAGTATTTT. Translated: CAISEGTSGDRTDTQYF.

This clonotype was found many times. The chain links TRBV6-1 to TRBJ2-1, with 7 bases matching TRBD2. The length of the CDR3 is 15 residues. Germline-derived CDR1 and CDR2 are MNHNS and SASEGT. V lost 6 bases and J lost 5; bases outside the gene matches: 10. The CDR3 bases are TGTGCCAGCAGCCTCGGGGAAGCGGGGAACAATGAGCAGTTCTTC. Translation: CASSLGEAGNNEQFF.

Points on this clonotype: Possible read error: a much larger clone is one base away. This sequence joins TRBV11-2 and TRBJ1-2; tentatively, D is TRBD1 (6 bases). The CDR3 is 15 residues long. Germline CDR1 reads SGHAT; CDR2 reads FQNNGV. Deletions cut 0 bases from V and 4 bases from J, with 12 bases between. CDR3 nucleotide sequence: TGTGCCAGCAGCTTAGAACGGGGGCTGGCCTATGGCTACACCTTC. It translates to CASSLERGLAYGYTF.

The genes are TRBV9 and TRBJ2-1, with TRBD2 matching 11 bases. Trimming cost V 1 base and J 8 bases; bases outside gene matches: 5. The CDR3 is 15 residues long. CDR1 and CDR2 (germline): SGDLS, YYNGEE. The CDR3 protein is CASSVSSGGLYEQFF. The DNA for the CDR3 is TGTGCCAGCAGCGTATCTAGCGGGGGGTTGTATGAGCAGTTCTTC. Combining the CDR3 with reference TRBV9 and TRBJ2-1 gives the whole variable domain DSGVTQTPKHLITATGQRVTLRCSPRSGDLSVYWYQQSLDQGLQFLIQYYNGEERAKGNILERFSAQQFPDLHSELNLSSLELGDSALYFCASSVSSGGLYEQFFGPGTRLTVL.

This clonotype was recorded a few times. CDR3 in DNA: TGTGCCAGCGCGCGAGACACTGAAGCTTTCTTT. Amino acids: CASARDTEAFF. V and J are TRBV19 and TRBJ1-1; D gene uncertain. Germline lookup yields CDR1 LNHDA and CDR2 SQIVND (reference sequence). This CDR3 spans 11 amino acids. With 9 bases removed from V and 3 bases from J, the gap between germline ends came to 8 bases.

This clonotype has ten or more counts. The gene calls are TRBV20-1 and TRBJ1-2; 7 bases line up with TRBD1. This CDR3 spans 14 amino acids. The trim removed 1 base at V and 8 bases at J, leaving 10 bases unmatched. Germline V gene lookup returns CDR1 DFQATT and CDR2 SNEGSKA (reference sequence). CDR3 sequence reads: CSARVGQGERGYTF. CDR3 coding DNA: TGCAGTGCTAGAGTAGGGCAGGGGGAAAGAGGCTACACCTTC.